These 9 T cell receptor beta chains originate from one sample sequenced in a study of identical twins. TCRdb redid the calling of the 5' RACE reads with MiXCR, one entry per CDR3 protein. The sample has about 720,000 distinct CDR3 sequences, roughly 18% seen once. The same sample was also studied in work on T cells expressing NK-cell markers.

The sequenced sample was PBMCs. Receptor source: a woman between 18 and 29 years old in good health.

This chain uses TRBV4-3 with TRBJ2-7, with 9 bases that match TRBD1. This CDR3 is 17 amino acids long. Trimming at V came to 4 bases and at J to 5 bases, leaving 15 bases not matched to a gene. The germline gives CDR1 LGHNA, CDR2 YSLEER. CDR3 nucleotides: TGCGCCAGCAGCCTTGTTGTCACCGGGACAGGGAACAACGAGCAGTACTTC. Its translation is CASSLVVTGTGNNEQYF.

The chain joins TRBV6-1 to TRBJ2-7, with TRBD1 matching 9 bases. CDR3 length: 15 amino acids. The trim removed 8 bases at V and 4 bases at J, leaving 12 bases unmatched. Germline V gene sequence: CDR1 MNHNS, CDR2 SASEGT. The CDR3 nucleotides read TGTGCCAGCGGAAGGGACAGGGAGGGGAATTACGAGCAGTACTTC. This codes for CASGRDREGNYEQYF.

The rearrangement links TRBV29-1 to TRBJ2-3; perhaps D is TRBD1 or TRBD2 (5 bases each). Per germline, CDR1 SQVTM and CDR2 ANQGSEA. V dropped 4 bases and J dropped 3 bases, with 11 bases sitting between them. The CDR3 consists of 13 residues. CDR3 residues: CSVVGGGTDTQYF. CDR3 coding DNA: TGCAGCGTTGTGGGTGGGGGAACAGATACGCAGTATTTT.

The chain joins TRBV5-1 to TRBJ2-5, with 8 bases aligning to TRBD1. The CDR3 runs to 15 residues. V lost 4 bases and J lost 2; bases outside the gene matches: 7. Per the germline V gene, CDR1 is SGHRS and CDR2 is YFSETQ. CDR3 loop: CASSRGQGRQETQYF. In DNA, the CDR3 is TGCGCCAGCAGCCGTGGACAGGGAAGGCAAGAGACCCAGTACTTC.

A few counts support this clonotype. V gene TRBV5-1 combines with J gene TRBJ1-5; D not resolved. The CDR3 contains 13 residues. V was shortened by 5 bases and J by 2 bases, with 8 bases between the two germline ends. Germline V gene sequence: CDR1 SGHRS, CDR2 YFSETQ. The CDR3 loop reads CASSETGNQPQHF. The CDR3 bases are TGCGCCAGCAGTGAAACGGGCAATCAGCCCCAGCATTTT.

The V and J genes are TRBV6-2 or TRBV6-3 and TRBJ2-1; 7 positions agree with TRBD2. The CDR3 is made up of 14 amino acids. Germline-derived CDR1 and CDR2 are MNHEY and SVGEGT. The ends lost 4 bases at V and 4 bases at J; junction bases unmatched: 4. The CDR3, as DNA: TGTGCCAGCAGTTCTAGCGGCCCGTACAATGAGCAGTTCTTC. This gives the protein CASSSSGPYNEQFF.

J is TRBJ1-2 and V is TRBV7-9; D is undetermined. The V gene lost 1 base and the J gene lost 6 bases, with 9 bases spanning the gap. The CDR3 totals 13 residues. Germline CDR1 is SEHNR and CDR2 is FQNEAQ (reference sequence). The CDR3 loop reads CASSLGQINGYTF. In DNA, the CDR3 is TGTGCCAGCAGCTTAGGTCAGATAAATGGCTACACCTTC. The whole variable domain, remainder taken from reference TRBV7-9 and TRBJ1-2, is DTGVSQNPRHKITKRGQNVTFRCDPISEHNRLYWYRQTLGQGPEFLTYFQNEAQLEKSRLLSDRFSAERPKGSFSTLEIQRTEQGDSAMYLCASSLGQINGYTFGSGTRLTVV.

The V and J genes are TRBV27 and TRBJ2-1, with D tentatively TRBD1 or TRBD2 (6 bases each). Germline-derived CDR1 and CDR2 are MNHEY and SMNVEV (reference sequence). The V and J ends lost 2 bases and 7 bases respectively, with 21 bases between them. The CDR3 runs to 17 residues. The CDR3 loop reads CASSLGGGWRRGNEQFF. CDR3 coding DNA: TGTGCCAGCAGTTTAGGGGGCGGCTGGAGGAGGGGGAATGAGCAGTTCTTC.

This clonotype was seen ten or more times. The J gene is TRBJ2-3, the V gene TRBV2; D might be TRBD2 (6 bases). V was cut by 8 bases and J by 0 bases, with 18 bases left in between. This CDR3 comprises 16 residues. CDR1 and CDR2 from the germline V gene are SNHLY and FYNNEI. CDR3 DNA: TGTGCCAGCGGGAAGGGACGGGGGACTAGCACAGATACGCAGTATTTT. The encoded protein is CASGKGRGTSTDTQYF.